The 19 T cell receptor beta chains reported below all come from one sample, sequenced in a study of radiation and T cells in renal cell carcinoma (TCRdb year 2020). The time point label here, explained by the study, means: blood 2 weeks post-SBRT. The treatment or condition label on this specimen signifies: 15 Gy SBRT to primary tumor, nephrectomy 4 weeks later. The receptor library was made with the immunoSEQ multiplex PCR assay. Drawn from immuneACCESS, this table holds only the in-frame rearrangements with V and J called that TCRdb kept. Clones are partly lost; checked studies trace under half to an unresolved V gene and leave the rest unexplained. The sample contains over 60,000 clones, approximately 86% of them found a single time. The top ten clonotypes cover approximately 22% of the sample. The material was blood, obtained from a patient whose treatment included radiotherapy and nephrectomy. The receptors here all came from a woman aged 45-60 years with renal cell carcinoma.

The chain couples TRBV7-2 to TRBJ2-3, with 13 bases lining up with TRBD2. The J segment lost 1 base and the V segment lost 0 bases, leaving 4 bases of the junction unmatched. The CDR3 covers 18 residues. Germline V gives CDR1 SGHTA, CDR2 FQGNSA. Here the CDR3 reads CASSLAPGLAGGTDTQYF. The CDR3 nucleotides read TGTGCCAGCAGCTTAGCCCCCGGACTAGCGGGGGGCACAGATACGCAGTATTTT. Full variable domain (remainder filled in from reference TRBV7-2 and TRBJ2-3): GAGVSQSPSNKVTEKGKDVELRCDPISGHTALYWYRQSLGQGLEFLIYFQGNSAPDKSGLPSDRFSAERTGGSVSTLTIQRTQQEDSAVYLCASSLAPGLAGGTDTQYFGPGTRLTVL.

This clone was detected only once. The chain employs TRBV11-1 and TRBJ1-4, with D tentatively TRBD1 (5 bases). Germline V gene data show CDR1 as SGHAT and CDR2 as FQDESV (reference sequence). Deletions cut 1 base from V and 7 bases from J, with 19 bases between. CDR3 length equals 17 residues. CDR3: CASSLEWLWGYPEKLFF. CDR3 sequence (DNA): TGTGCCAGCAGCTTAGAGTGGTTGTGGGGGTATCCTGAAAAACTGTTTTTT.

This clone showed up just once. V usage is TRBV7-2 and J usage is TRBJ1-5, with 7 bases matching TRBD1. Trimming at V came to 5 bases and at J to 2 bases, leaving 6 bases not matched to a gene. This CDR3 is 15 amino acids long. Germline CDR1 reads SGHTA; CDR2 reads FQGNSA. This CDR3 reads CASSLPGGGNQPQHF. The CDR3 nucleotides read TGTGCCAGCAGCCTACCAGGGGGGGGCAATCAGCCCCAGCATTTT.

This clone came up a few times. This rearrangement joins TRBV6-5 to TRBJ1-1; 7 bases line up with TRBD1. Germline V lookup: CDR1 MNHEY, CDR2 SVGAGI. J gave up 6 bases and V 5 bases, and 3 bases lay outside the gene matches. The CDR3 loop spans 12 amino acids. This CDR3 is CASSHGQAEAFF. CDR3 nucleotides: TGTGCCAGCAGTCACGGACAGGCTGAAGCTTTCTTT.

The rearrangement uses TRBV7-2 and TRBJ2-7; 8 bases fit TRBD2. The CDR3 covers 14 residues. Germline V gives CDR1 SGHTA, CDR2 FQGNSA. V was pared by 4 bases and J by 4 bases, with 6 bases of the junction left unmatched. Here the CDR3 DNA reads TGTGCCAGCAGCTCAACTAGCGGTTGGTACGAGCAGTACTTC. It yields the protein CASSSTSGWYEQYF.

This clone was counted once. This chain joins TRBV27 and TRBJ1-2; the match to TRBD1 covers 9 bases. This CDR3 is 15 amino acids long. From germline, CDR1 is MNHEY and CDR2 SMNVEV (reference sequence). The trim removed 6 bases at V and 3 bases at J, leaving 8 bases unmatched. CDR3 sequence (DNA): TGTGCCAGCAGAAAGACAGGGGGGCAATACTATGGCTACACCTTC. Translated, it gives CASRKTGGQYYGYTF.

V is TRBV5-6 and J is TRBJ2-3, with D possibly TRBD1 on 6 matching bases. The germline V and J ends were trimmed by 0 bases and 1 base, with 9 bases remaining between them. CDR1 is SGHDT, CDR2 YYEEEE, per germline. The CDR3 covers 15 residues. The CDR3 protein is CASSLEQGGTDTQYF. The CDR3, as DNA: TGTGCCAGCAGCTTGGAACAGGGCGGCACAGATACGCAGTATTTT.

CDR3 residues: CASSQAGGGPYEQYF. The CDR3 DNA follows: TGCGCCAGCAGCCAAGCGGGCGGGGGGCCCTACGAGCAGTACTTC. The V gene is TRBV4-3, the J gene TRBJ2-7, with 8 bases lining up with TRBD2. This CDR3 region has 15 residues. Germline CDR1 reads LGHNA; CDR2 reads YSLEER. V shed 1 base, J shed 2 bases, and the junction held 4 bases outside the gene matches.

The chain employs TRBV5-4 and TRBJ2-3; 7 positions agree with TRBD1. The germline V gene encodes CDR1 SGHNT and CDR2 YYREEE (reference sequence). This CDR3 region has 14 residues. V was pared by 4 bases and J by 2 bases, with 4 bases of the junction left unmatched. The CDR3 loop reads CASSDRAATDTQYF. CDR3 sequence (DNA): TGTGCCAGCAGCGACAGGGCCGCCACAGATACGCAGTATTTT.

The rearrangement uses TRBV18 and TRBJ2-7; D is uncertain. Trimming left V 6 bases short and J 2 bases short, with 14 bases between. Germline CDR1 and CDR2: KGHSH and LQKENI. CDR3 size: 14 residues. Written as DNA, the CDR3 is TGTGCCAGCTCCGTTAAGCAGGCAACCTACGAGCAGTACTTC. It codes for CASSVKQATYEQYF.

The chain combines TRBV11-3 with TRBJ2-1; TRBD2 matches at 7 bases. V lost 2 bases, J lost 9 bases, and 1 base stayed unmatched. The CDR3 has 12 amino acids. CDR1 is SGHNT, CDR2 YENEEA, per germline. In DNA, the CDR3 is TGTGCCAGCAGCTTACCGGGGGGTGAGCAGTTCTTC. Residues: CASSLPGGEQFF. The full variable domain, in which reference TRBV11-3 and TRBJ2-1 provide the parts outside the CDR3, is EAGVVQSPRYKIIEKKQPVAFWCNPISGHNTLYWYLQNLGQGPELLIRYENEEAVDDSQLPKDRFSAERLKGVDSTLKIQPAELGDSAVYLCASSLPGGEQFFGPGTRLTVL.

The chain recombines TRBV6-6 with TRBJ1-4, with TRBD1 as a possible D gene (5 bases). Germline assignment: CDR1 MNHNY and CDR2 SVGAGI (reference sequence). The CDR3 is made up of 15 amino acids. V was pared by 6 bases and J by 8 bases, with 19 bases between. The CDR3 is CASSTQERLEEKLFF. CDR3 bases: TGTGCCAGCAGCACACAGGAGAGACTAGAAGAAAAACTGTTTTTT.

This chain joins TRBV7-2 and TRBJ1-5; 7 bases map to TRBD1. Germline V gene data show CDR1 as SGHTA and CDR2 as FQGNSA. Trimming at V came to 5 bases and at J to 7 bases, leaving 5 bases not matched to a gene. The length of the CDR3 is 13 residues. This chain's CDR3 is CASSTDRDQPQHF. Written as DNA, the CDR3 is TGTGCCAGCAGCACAGACAGGGACCAGCCCCAGCATTTT.

The chain employs TRBV18 and TRBJ2-1, with a weak D call TRBD2 (6 bases). This CDR3 region has 14 residues. The V end lost 8 bases, the J end lost 3 bases, and 14 bases lay between the germline ends. Germline V gene lookup returns CDR1 KGHSH and CDR2 LQKENI. This chain's CDR3 is CASELAASYNEQFF. For the CDR3, the DNA is TGTGCCAGCGAACTAGCCGCCAGCTACAATGAGCAGTTCTTC.

The gene calls are TRBV5-1 and TRBJ1-5, with D maybe TRBD1 (6 bases). This CDR3 has 15 residues. Deletions cut 5 bases from V and 7 bases from J, with 19 bases between. CDR1 is SGHRS and CDR2 is YFSETQ in the germline V gene. The CDR3 bases are TGCGCCAGCAGTCCTGGGGAGCTAGGGGGACAGCCCCAGCATTTT. Translation: CASSPGELGGQPQHF.

The count of this clone is one. The chain recombines TRBV19 with TRBJ2-7; 12 bases map to TRBD2. Germline CDR1 and CDR2: LNHDA and SQIVND (reference sequence). The CDR3 covers 16 residues. V shed 5 bases and J 6 bases; nucleotides not matched to a gene: 11. This CDR3 is CASSSRTSGTESEQYF. CDR3 nucleotides: TGTGCCAGTAGTTCCCGGACTAGCGGGACCGAATCCGAGCAGTACTTC.

This clone was counted a single time. This chain uses TRBV30 with TRBJ2-3; 13 bases align to TRBD2. Germline-derived CDR1 and CDR2 are GTSNPN and SVGIG (reference sequence). This CDR3 has 15 residues. After removal of 4 bases from V and 3 bases from J, the junction contained 4 bases not matched to a gene. CDR3 in amino acids: CAWTRLAGGTDTQYF. The CDR3 DNA follows: TGTGCCTGGACGAGACTAGCGGGGGGTACAGATACGCAGTATTTT.

The chain links TRBV4-1 to TRBJ2-5; 10 positions agree with TRBD2. V was pared by 1 base and J by 0 bases, with 11 bases of the junction left unmatched. The CDR3 consists of 19 residues. Germline CDR1 is MGHRA and CDR2 is YSYEKL. This chain's CDR3 is CASSQGWVRTSGNQETQYF. CDR3 coding DNA: TGCGCCAGCAGCCAAGGATGGGTTAGAACTAGCGGGAACCAAGAGACCCAGTACTTC.

The gene calls are TRBV27 and TRBJ1-5; tentative D call: TRBD1 (5 bases). Trimming cost V 5 bases and J 6 bases, with 20 bases left between them. The CDR3 extends over 16 amino acids. Germline CDR1 reads MNHEY; CDR2 reads SMNVEV (reference sequence). Written as DNA, the CDR3 is TGTGCCAGCAGTCCCACGGGACCCCCGGCGGGTCAGCCCCAGCATTTT. It encodes CASSPTGPPAGQPQHF.